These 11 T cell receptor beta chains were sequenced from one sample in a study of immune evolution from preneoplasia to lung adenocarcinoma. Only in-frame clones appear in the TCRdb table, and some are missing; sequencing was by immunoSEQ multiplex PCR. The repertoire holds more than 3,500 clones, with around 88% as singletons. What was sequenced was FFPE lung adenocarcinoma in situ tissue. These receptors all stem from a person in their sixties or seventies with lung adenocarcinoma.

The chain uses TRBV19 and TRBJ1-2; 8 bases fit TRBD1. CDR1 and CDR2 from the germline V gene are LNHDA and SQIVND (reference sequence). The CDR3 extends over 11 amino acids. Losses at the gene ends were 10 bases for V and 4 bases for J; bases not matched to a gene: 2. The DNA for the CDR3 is TGTGCCACCGGGACAGGCTATGGCTACACCTTC. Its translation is CATGTGYGYTF.

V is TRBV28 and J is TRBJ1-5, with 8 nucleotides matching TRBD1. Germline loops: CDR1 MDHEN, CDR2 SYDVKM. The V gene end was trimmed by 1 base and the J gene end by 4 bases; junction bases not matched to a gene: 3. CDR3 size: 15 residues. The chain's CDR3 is CASSLSDRGNQPQHF. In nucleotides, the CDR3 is TGTGCCAGCAGTTTATCCGACAGGGGAAATCAGCCCCAGCATTTT.

The CDR3 protein is CASSRKDSGTQYF. CDR3 DNA: TGCGCCAGCTCCAGAAAGGACTCTGGGACCCAGTACTTC. This rearrangement joins TRBV5-1 to TRBJ2-5, with a weak D call TRBD2 (5 bases). The length of the CDR3 is 13 residues. The V end lost 7 bases, the J end lost 7 bases, and 17 bases lay between the germline ends. Germline values: CDR1 SGHRS, CDR2 YFSETQ.

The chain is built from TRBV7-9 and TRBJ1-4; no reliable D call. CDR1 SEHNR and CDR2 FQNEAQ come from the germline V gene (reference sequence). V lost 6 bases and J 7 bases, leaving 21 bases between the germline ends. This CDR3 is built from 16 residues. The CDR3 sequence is CASRPPVLRAGEKLFF. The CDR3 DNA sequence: TGTGCCAGCAGACCACCCGTGTTACGGGCGGGTGAAAAACTGTTTTTT.

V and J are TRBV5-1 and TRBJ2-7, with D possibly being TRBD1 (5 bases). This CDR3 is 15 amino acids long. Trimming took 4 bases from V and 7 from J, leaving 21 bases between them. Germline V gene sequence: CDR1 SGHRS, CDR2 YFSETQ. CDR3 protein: CASSPTPTELEEQYF. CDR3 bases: TGCGCCAGCAGCCCTACCCCGACAGAGCTCGAGGAGCAGTACTTC. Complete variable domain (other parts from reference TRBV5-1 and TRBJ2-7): KAGVTQTPRYLIKTRGQQVTLSCSPISGHRSVSWYQQTPGQGLQFLFEYFSETQRNKGNFPGRFSGRQFSNSRSEMNVSTLELGDSALYLCASSPTPTELEEQYFGPGTRLTVT.

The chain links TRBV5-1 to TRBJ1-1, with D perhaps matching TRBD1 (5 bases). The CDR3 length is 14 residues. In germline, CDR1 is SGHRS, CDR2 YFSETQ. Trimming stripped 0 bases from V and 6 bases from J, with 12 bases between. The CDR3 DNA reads TGCGCCAGCAGCTTGGTACGGCTGGGGGCTGAAGCTTTCTTT. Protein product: CASSLVRLGAEAFF.

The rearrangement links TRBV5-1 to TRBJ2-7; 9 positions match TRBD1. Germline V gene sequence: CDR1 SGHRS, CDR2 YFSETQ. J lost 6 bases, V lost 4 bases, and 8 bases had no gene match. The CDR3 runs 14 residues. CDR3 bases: TGCGCCAGCAGCGTGGACAGGGGTGGAACCGAGCAGTACTTC. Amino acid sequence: CASSVDRGGTEQYF.

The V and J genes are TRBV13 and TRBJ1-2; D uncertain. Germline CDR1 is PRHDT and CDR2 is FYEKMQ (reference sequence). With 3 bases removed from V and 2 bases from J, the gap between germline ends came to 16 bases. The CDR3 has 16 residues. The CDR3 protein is CASSFWQSNINYGYTF. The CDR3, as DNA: TGTGCCAGCAGCTTTTGGCAGTCCAACATCAACTATGGCTACACCTTC. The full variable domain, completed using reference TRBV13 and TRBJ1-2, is AAGVIQSPRHLIKEKRETATLKCYPIPRHDTVYWYQQGPGQDPQFLISFYEKMQSDKGSIPDRFSAQQFSDYHSELNMSSLELGDSALYFCASSFWQSNINYGYTFGSGTRLTVV.

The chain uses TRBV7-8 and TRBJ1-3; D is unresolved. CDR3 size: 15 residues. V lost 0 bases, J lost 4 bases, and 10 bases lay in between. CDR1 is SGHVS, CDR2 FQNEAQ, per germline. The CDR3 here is CASSLALGRGNTIYF. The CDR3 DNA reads TGTGCCAGCAGCTTAGCGCTCGGGAGAGGAAACACCATATATTTT.

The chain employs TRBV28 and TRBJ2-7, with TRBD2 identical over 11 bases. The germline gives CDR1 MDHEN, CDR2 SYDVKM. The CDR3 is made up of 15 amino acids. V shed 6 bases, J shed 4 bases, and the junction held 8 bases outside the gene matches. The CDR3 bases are TGTGCCAGCAGAACTAGCGGGAGTGGTTATTACGAGCAGTACTTC. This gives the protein CASRTSGSGYYEQYF.

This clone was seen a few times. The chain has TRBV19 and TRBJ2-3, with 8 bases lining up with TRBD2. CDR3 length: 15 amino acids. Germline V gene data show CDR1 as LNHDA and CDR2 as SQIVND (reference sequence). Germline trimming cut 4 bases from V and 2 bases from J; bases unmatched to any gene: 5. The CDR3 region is CASSTGLAATDTQYF. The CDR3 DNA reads TGTGCCAGTAGTACCGGACTAGCTGCCACAGATACGCAGTATTTT.